This TCR beta chain stems from a study of early T cells in non-severe SARS-CoV-2 infection listed by TCRdb under 2021. For context, the study as a whole: Because TCR sequencing was done on bulk RNA from unsorted whole blood, the alpha and beta chains could not be paired.

This was a case-control study nested in a cohort of healthcare workers in London, UK, who had nasopharyngeal swab PCR tests and blood samples taken every week. Healthcare workers were recruited during the week of the UK lockdown, between 23 and 31 March 2020, and followed weekly for up to 16 weeks. This clonotype was found many times. There is no known antigen for this receptor. Base-call qualities are not available, and no considerably larger clone is one nucleotide away. The CDR1 and CDR2 encoded by the germline V gene are SQVTM and ANQGSEA. The junction carries 15 bases between V and J, which are trimmed by 6 bases and 9 bases respectively. The CDR3 starts with the cysteine, ends with the phenylalanine, and has 12 residues. The DNA shown is the 36-base CDR3, in frame from base 1. Receptor libraries were prepared by 5' RACE. The instrument was a NextSeq 500. The TCR library protocol attached unique molecular identifiers to individual cDNA molecules to correct for sequencing error and PCR bias. Both TCR alpha and beta chains were sequenced, and tight co-correlation was observed between alpha and beta sequence abundances in each sample. The study's own analysis went as follows. Decombinator V4 was used to annotate TCR sequences for V gene, J gene and CDR3. TCRs were defined as expanded if a significant change between any two time points was detected under a Poisson model with p below 0.0001. Abundances of TCRs were expressed as counts per million after normalisation to the total number of TCRs sequenced in each sample. TRAV1-2 paired with TRAJ12, TRAJ20 or TRAJ33 defined MAIT TCRs, while TRAV10 paired with TRAJ18 defined iNKT TCRs. A search of VDJdb, accessed on 1 November 2021, was run for TCRs annotated to CMV, EBV and SARS-CoV-2, with TCRs annotated for multiple antigens excluded. The raw public reads went through TCRdb reprocessing: fastp at Q25, MiXCR clone calling, in-frame beta chains kept. One record per CDR3 amino acid sequence lists the most common genes and DNA. TCRdb's processing, not the authors' own work, is the source of the V and J calls. The sample table records tens of thousands of distinct CDR3 sequences; under 6% of these occur just once. The biggest ten clones account for 5.8% of the sample.

Results the study describes overall, beyond this receptor: VDJdb matching was skewed toward anti-spike CD8 responses and likely underestimated virus-specific expansions, missing private and CD4 specificities.

The sample was whole blood. The rearrangement combines TRBV29-1 with TRBJ2-1; D gene: possibly TRBD1, on 5 matching bases. The clonotype was recovered from an adult who was a healthcare worker with PCR-confirmed SARS-CoV-2 infection or an uninfected control (not recorded which). CDR3 protein: CSVAPWGGEQFF. The DNA is TGCAGCGTCGCCCCCTGGGGCGGTGAGCAGTTCTTC.